The present entry profiles one T cell receptor beta chain with its context. V was pared by 0 bases and J by 4 bases, with 6 bases between. CDR3 length equals 14 residues. Germline V CDR1 and CDR2: SGHTA, FQGNSA. Some clones are missing from TCRdb's copy, which holds only in-frame ones; the method was immunoSEQ multiplex PCR. Seen here are 30,000 to 35,000 clones, 93% observed once, and the top ten hold roughly 8.2%. This record comes from a study of T cells in localized non-small cell lung cancer. The sample here was peripheral blood, taken before any cancer treatment. The receptor's source is a female donor older than 55 with stage I lung adenocarcinoma. This chain connects TRBV7-2 to TRBJ2-2, with D uncertain. CDR3 sequence (DNA): TGTGCCAGCAGCTTAGCGCAAGCCACCGGGGAGCTGTTTTTT. Translated, it gives CASSLAQATGELFF.